Listed here are 18 T cell receptor beta chains from one sample, sequenced in a study of patients and donors after allogeneic stem cell transplantation. TCRdb processed the RT-PCR reads anew with MiXCR; each CDR3 protein has one entry. The sample carries tens of thousands of distinct CDR3 sequences, around 5% recorded once. The sequenced material came from blood, either unsorted or a sorted T cell fraction (not recorded which). The source of these receptors is a human donor who was either an allogeneic HSCT recipient or a stem cell or donor lymphocyte infusion donor (not recorded which). It is not recorded whose cells these are; they may come from a transplant donor.

The genes are TRBV5-5 and TRBJ2-3; weak D call: TRBD1 (6 bases). The V gene's germline CDR1 is SGHKS and CDR2 YYEKEE (reference sequence). The CDR3 runs to 17 residues. V was pared by 0 bases and J by 4 bases, with 18 bases between. CDR3 residues: CASSLDLPGGWADTQYF. CDR3 nucleotides: TGTGCCAGCAGCTTGGATCTACCTGGGGGCTGGGCAGATACGCAGTATTTT.

The chain has TRBV20-1 and TRBJ2-3; 11 bases match TRBD2. After removal of 4 bases from V and 5 bases from J, the junction contained 8 bases not matched to a gene. This CDR3 is built from 15 residues. Germline lookup yields CDR1 DFQATT and CDR2 SNEGSKA (reference sequence). The CDR3 loop reads CSATKTSGTGDTQYF. CDR3 sequence (DNA): TGCAGTGCTACCAAGACTAGCGGGACTGGAGATACGCAGTATTTT.

This clonotype was picked up many times. This chain connects TRBV6-1 to TRBJ1-1; 7 bases agree with TRBD1. The CDR3 loop spans 14 amino acids. The junction had 8 bases not matched to a gene; V was cut back by 5 bases and J by 5 bases. The germline V gene has CDR1 MNHNS and CDR2 SASEGT. This chain's CDR3 is CASSPPGQKTEAFF. CDR3 sequence (DNA): TGTGCCAGCAGTCCCCCGGGACAGAAAACTGAAGCTTTCTTT.

The CDR3 DNA sequence: TGTGCCAGCAGCAAACATTGGATTAAGAACAATGAGCAGTTCTTC. The encoded protein is CASSKHWIKNNEQFF. The J gene is TRBJ2-1, the V gene TRBV21-1. TRBV21-1 is classified as a pseudogene. The CDR3 loop spans 15 amino acids.

The chain is built from TRBV5-1 and TRBJ2-1, with D unclear. Germline V lookup: CDR1 SGHRS, CDR2 YFSETQ. The CDR3 totals 14 residues. The V end lost 0 bases, the J end lost 5 bases, and 9 bases lay between the germline ends. The CDR3 spells CASSLASEDNEQFF. The CDR3 region has the DNA TGCGCCAGCAGCTTGGCCAGCGAGGACAATGAGCAGTTCTTC.

Ten or more counts support this clonotype. V is TRBV28 and J is TRBJ1-4; D possibly corresponds to TRBD1 (6 bases). Deletions cut 7 bases from V and 2 bases from J, with 20 bases between. CDR1 MDHEN and CDR2 SYDVKM come from the germline V gene. The CDR3 has 17 residues. Here the CDR3 DNA reads TGTGCCAGCACTCCGTACCCCTCAGGGGTTACTAATGAAAAACTGTTTTTT. Translation gives CASTPYPSGVTNEKLFF.

In this sample, this clonotype turned up a few times. The V call is TRBV3-1, the J call TRBJ1-1, with 7 nucleotides matching TRBD1. There are 14 residues in the CDR3. Losses at the gene ends were 4 bases for V and 3 bases for J; bases not matched to a gene: 5. Germline-derived CDR1 and CDR2 are LGHDT and YNNKEL (reference sequence). The DNA of the CDR3 is TGTGCCAGCAGCCCATCCGACAGGGACACTGAAGCTTTCTTT. It yields the protein CASSPSDRDTEAFF.

This clonotype was observed a few times. The CDR3, as DNA: TGCAGTGCTAGACACCTTTTTAATGAAAAACTGTTTTTT. Encoded protein: CSARHLFNEKLFF. V usage is TRBV20-1 and J usage is TRBJ1-4; D not resolved. From germline, CDR1 is DFQATT and CDR2 SNEGSKA (reference sequence). Trimming stripped 2 bases from V and 4 bases from J, with 8 bases between. The CDR3 totals 13 residues.

This clonotype was counted only a few times. The genes are TRBV5-8 and TRBJ2-3; 7 bases align to TRBD1. This CDR3 is built from 14 residues. V shed 4 bases and J 5 bases; nucleotides not matched to a gene: 7. In germline, CDR1 is SGHTS, CDR2 YDEGEE. As DNA, the CDR3 is TGTGCCAGCAGCCTCGGACAGGAGGTAGATACGCAGTATTTT. Its translation is CASSLGQEVDTQYF.

This clonotype was detected ten times or more. The chain uses TRBV3-1 and TRBJ2-3; D ambiguous. V shed 3 bases and J shed 2 bases, with 15 bases lying between them. CDR1 and CDR2 from the germline V gene are LGHDT and YNNKEL (reference sequence). This CDR3 has 16 amino acids. The CDR3 DNA reads as TGTGCCAGCAGCCAGACTCTCGGCCGAAACACAGATACGCAGTATTTT. It translates to CASSQTLGRNTDTQYF.

This clonotype was seen many times. The J gene is TRBJ1-2, the V gene TRBV3-1, with D hard to call. Germline V gene data show CDR1 as LGHDT and CDR2 as YNNKEL (reference sequence). This CDR3 spans 15 amino acids. V was shortened by 0 bases and J by 6 bases, with 14 bases between the two germline ends. The CDR3 loop reads CASSQDGRLGNGYTF. The CDR3 DNA reads as TGTGCCAGCAGCCAAGACGGGAGGCTGGGGAATGGCTACACCTTC.

This clonotype was recorded at least ten times. The J gene is TRBJ2-3, the V gene TRBV30, with TRBD1 matching over 9 bases. Germline CDR1 and CDR2: GTSNPN and SVGIG (reference sequence). The CDR3 consists of 13 residues. Unmatched junction bases numbered 4, after V lost 2 bases and J lost 7 bases. CDR3 in amino acids: CAWSSTGGNTQYF. The CDR3 coding sequence is TGTGCCTGGAGTAGCACAGGGGGCAATACGCAGTATTTT.

This sequence joins TRBV6-1 and TRBJ2-4; 8 bases map to TRBD2. CDR3 length: 19 residues. In germline, CDR1 is MNHNS, CDR2 SASEGT. V shed 2 bases and J 0 bases; nucleotides not matched to a gene: 12. The CDR3 loop reads CASSEKERENQLAKNIQYF. Here the CDR3 DNA reads TGTGCCAGCAGTGAAAAAGAGCGGGAGAACCAACTAGCCAAAAACATTCAGTACTTC.

This clonotype was counted at least ten times. The chain is built from TRBV6-1 and TRBJ2-4; 11 bases map to TRBD2. This CDR3 comprises 17 residues. V lost 5 bases to trimming and J lost 7 bases; unmatched junction nucleotides: 13. Germline CDR1 reads MNHNS; CDR2 reads SASEGT. The CDR3 is CASSPLGLAGPENIQYF. In DNA form, the CDR3 reads TGTGCCAGCAGTCCACTAGGACTAGCGGGCCCTGAGAACATTCAGTACTTC.

Comments on this clonotype: The germline gene is not matched at one end of the junction; a read error may be the cause. This chain links TRBV11-2 with TRBJ1-1; D remains ambiguous. Per the germline V gene, CDR1 is SGHAT and CDR2 is FQNNGV. CDR3 length: 15 amino acids. CDR3 in amino acids: CASSFSPTGGTEAYF. In nucleotides, the CDR3 is TGTGCCAGCAGCTTTAGTCCTACTGGAGGCACTGAAGCTTACTTT.

This clonotype has a handful of counts. This chain connects TRBV20-1 to TRBJ1-2; 7 bases match TRBD1. Germline CDR1 reads DFQATT; CDR2 reads SNEGSKA (reference sequence). This CDR3 spans 12 amino acids. Germline trimming cut 5 bases from V and 7 bases from J; bases unmatched to any gene: 7. CDR3 amino acids: CSAPDRVPGYTF. CDR3 coding DNA: TGCAGTGCTCCCGACAGGGTCCCTGGCTACACCTTC.

The table lists this clonotype with many counts. J is TRBJ1-4 and V is TRBV12-3 or TRBV12-4; no reliable D call. The CDR3 covers 15 residues. Trimming shortened V by 3 bases and J by 2 bases, and 10 bases separated the two germline ends. CDR3 nucleotide sequence: TGTGCCAGCAGTTTGAGCGCAGACACTAATGAAAAACTGTTTTTT. Translated: CASSLSADTNEKLFF.

This clonotype has at least ten counts. The rearrangement uses TRBV6-1 and TRBJ1-2; unclear D gene. The CDR3 sequence is 13 residues long. V lost 7 bases to trimming and J lost 0 bases, with 9 bases between them. Germline V gene data show CDR1 as MNHNS and CDR2 as SASEGT. The CDR3, as DNA: TGTGCCAGCACCCCTCGAGCTAACTATGGCTACACCTTC. This translates into CASTPRANYGYTF.